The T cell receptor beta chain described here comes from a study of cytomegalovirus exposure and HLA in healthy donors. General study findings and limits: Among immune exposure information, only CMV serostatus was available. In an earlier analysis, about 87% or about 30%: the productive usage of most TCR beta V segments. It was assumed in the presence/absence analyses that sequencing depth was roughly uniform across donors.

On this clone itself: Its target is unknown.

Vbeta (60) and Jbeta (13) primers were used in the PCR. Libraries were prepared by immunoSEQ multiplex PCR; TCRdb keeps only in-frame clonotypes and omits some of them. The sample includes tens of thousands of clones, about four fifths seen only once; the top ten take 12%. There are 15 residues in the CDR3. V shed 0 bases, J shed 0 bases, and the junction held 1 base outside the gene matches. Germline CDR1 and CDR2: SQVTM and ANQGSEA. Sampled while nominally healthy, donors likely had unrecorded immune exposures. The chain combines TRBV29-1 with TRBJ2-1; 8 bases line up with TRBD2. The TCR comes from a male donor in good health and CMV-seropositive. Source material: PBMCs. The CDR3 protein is CSVEDGTSSYNEQFF. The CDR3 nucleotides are TGCAGCGTTGAAGACGGGACTAGCTCCTACAATGAGCAGTTCTTC.